This T cell receptor beta chain was sequenced for a study of blood T cell repertoires in COVID-19. Study summary: Material from acute and convalescent COVID-19 was sourced from the United States, Italy and Spain. T cells, B-cell-depleted T cells, or PBMCs supplied cDNA or gDNA.

The germline gives CDR1 MNHEY, CDR2 SVGEGT. With 6 bases clipped from V and 2 bases from J, the junction kept 9 bases outside the gene matches. The CDR3 consists of 16 residues. Under the authors' procedure: Scientists estimated how many nucleated cells there were by amplifying reference gene primers. Profiling relied on immunoSEQ multiplex PCR, and the TCRdb table lists in-frame clones only, not all of them. V, J and clone size were drawn from that table, and D and trimming were deduced from the DNA. The table shows tens of thousands of clones, with approximately 78% occurring only once. Sequenced input: peripheral blood. This chain uses TRBV6-2 or TRBV6-3 with TRBJ1-5, with 8 bases identical to TRBD1. The receptor was isolated from a woman aged 55-70 years with acute or convalescent COVID-19. The CDR3, as DNA: TGTGCCAGCAGCATCAGGGGGCGAAATCGCAATCAGCCCCAGCATTTT. Its translation: CASSIRGRNRNQPQHF.